Listed below are T cell receptor beta chains from one sample, sequenced in a study of beta chain features in type 1 diabetes. Here immunoSEQ multiplex PCR was the method, and the copy in TCRdb shows in-frame clones only, minus some. Among 600,000 or so clones listed, approximately 13% were seen once. The sequenced sample was naive CD4+ T cells from blood. The receptors originated from a man aged 25-45 years with type 1 diabetes. Each CDR3 is given with its conserved first and last residue. The D gene is left open where the match is weak. A row's size may be missing; if present it is once, few, many or a size class.

TRBJ2-1 TRBV23-1 NA NA CASSQSRQRSSYNEQFF TGCGCCAGCAGTCAATCGAGACAGAGGAGCTCCTACAATGAGCAGTTCTTC
TRBJ1-1 TRBV5-4 few NA CASSWGQDMNTEAFF TGTGCCAGCAGCTGGGGGCAGGACATGAACACTGAAGCTTTCTTT
TRBJ2-3 TRBV29-1 NA TRBD2 CSVRTSGGAGVDTQYF TGCAGCGTTCGCACTAGCGGGGGGGCCGGGGTAGATACGCAGTATTTT
TRBJ2-5 TRBV5-1 few NA CASSPGSGETQYF TGCGCCAGCAGCCCCGGGTCCGGGGAGACCCAGTACTTC
TRBJ2-1 TRBV15 few NA CATSPRAGIEGAHEQFF TGTGCCACCAGCCCCAGGGCAGGTATTGAAGGAGCACATGAGCAGTTCTTC
TRBJ2-3 TRBV5-4 NA NA CASSLGASPGASTDTQYF TGTGCCAGCAGCTTGGGGGCGTCCCCGGGAGCCAGCACAGATACGCAGTATTTT
TRBJ2-1 TRBV4-1 NA NA CASSQEGGGSGEQFF TGCGCCAGCAGCCAAGAAGGTGGCGGGTCAGGTGAGCAGTTCTTC
TRBJ2-6 TRBV7-9 NA NA CASSEDVGSGANVLTF TGTGCCAGCAGCGAGGACGTCGGGTCTGGGGCCAACGTCCTGACTTTC
TRBJ1-1 TRBV7-9 few NA CASSLQHPSTEAFF TGTGCCAGCAGCTTACAGCACCCCTCCACTGAAGCTTTCTTT
TRBJ2-2 TRBV10-3 NA NA CAISDGGIHTGELFF TGTGCCATCAGTGATGGCGGGATTCACACCGGGGAGCTGTTTTTT
TRBJ2-7 TRBV11-2 NA NA CASSPPGAGYEQYF TGTGCCAGCAGCCCCCCCGGGGCAGGCTACGAGCAGTACTTC
TRBJ2-7 TRBV7-2 few NA CASSINRDSYEQYF TGTGCCAGCAGCATAAACAGGGACTCCTACGAGCAGTACTTC
TRBJ2-3 TRBV2 few NA CATIEGGAGTDTQYF TGTGCCACCATCGAGGGGGGGGCCGGCACAGATACGCAGTATTTT
TRBJ2-3 TRBV7-2 NA NA CASSPKPTGNPRADTQYF TGTGCCAGCAGCCCAAAACCCACTGGAAACCCACGGGCGGATACGCAGTATTTT
TRBJ2-7 TRBV19 few NA CASSIRSGSYEQYF TGTGCCAGTAGTATACGGTCAGGGTCCTACGAGCAGTACTTC